A selection of T cell receptor beta chains follows, all from one sample in a study of blood T cells in healthy people across ages. TCRdb redid the calling of the 5' RACE reads with MiXCR, one entry per CDR3 protein. The data show about 1.8 million distinct CDR3 sequences, with roughly 49% seen just once and over 2% held by the top ten. Sequenced: blood. Receptors were obtained from a woman aged 40 to 50 in good health. Each CDR3 is given with its conserved first and last residue. D genes are given only for firm matches. Not every row has a clone size; where given, it reads once, few, many or a size class.

>TRBV28|.|TRBJ2-7|TRBD1
TGTGCCACTAAGGGGGCAGGGCGAGACTACGAGCAGTACTTC
CATKGAGRDYEQYF
>TRBV6-5|.|TRBJ1-2|.
TGTGCCAGCAGTGCGGCGGGAGGATATGGCTACACCTTC
CASSAAGGYGYTF
>TRBV6-5|.|TRBJ2-1|TRBD2
TGTGCCACTGGACTAGCGGGGGGCAGTGAGCAGTTCTTC
CATGLAGGSEQFF
>TRBV15|.|TRBJ2-7|.
TGTGCCACCAGCAGAGGAGGGGCAGTTAGCTCCTACGAGCAGTACTTC
CATSRGGAVSSYEQYF
>TRBV6-2/TRBV6-3|.|TRBJ2-1|TRBD2
TGTGCCAGCAGTTACGAAGCGGGGGGTCGCAATGAGCAGTTCTTC
CASSYEAGGRNEQFF
>TRBV6-1|.|TRBJ1-2|.
TGTGCCAGCAGTGTTATGGGACGTAATCCCTATGGCTACACCTTC
CASSVMGRNPYGYTF
>TRBV15|.|TRBJ2-5|.
TGTGCCACCAGCAGAGATCGTGTAGTGAGTGAGACCCAGTACTTC
CATSRDRVVSETQYF
>TRBV7-6|once|TRBJ2-5|TRBD2
TGTGCCAGCAGCTTAGCTCCTAGCGGGGGGAATGAGCAGTACTTC
CASSLAPSGGNEQYF
>TRBV20-1|.|TRBJ2-1|.
TGCAGTGGGACCCCAAATGAGCAGTTCTTC
CSGTPNEQFF
>TRBV27|many|TRBJ2-6|.
TGTGCCAGCAGTCTACAGGCTGGGGCCAACGTCCTGACTTTC
CASSLQAGANVLTF
>TRBV7-2|few|TRBJ2-1|.
TGTGCCAGCAGCTCCACGCCTAGGTCGTTAAGCTCCTACAATGAGCAGTTCTTC
CASSSTPRSLSSYNEQFF
>TRBV2|many|TRBJ2-5|.
TGTGCCAGCAGAAAAGAGACCCAGTACTTC
CASRKETQYF
>TRBV11-2|.|TRBJ2-5|TRBD2
TGTGCCAGCAGCTTAGACATAGCGGGGGGGCCGGAGACCCAGTACTTC
CASSLDIAGGPETQYF
>TRBV4-3|few|TRBJ2-1|.
TGCGCCAGCAGCCCTACCAGGGTCTCCTACAATGAGCAGTTCTTC
CASSPTRVSYNEQFF
>TRBV5-1|.|TRBJ1-1|.
TGCGCCAGCAGCTTGGACCGGGTTGGGGGCACTGAAGCTTTCTTT
CASSLDRVGGTEAFF
>TRBV4-2|.|TRBJ1-6|.
TGTGCCAGCAGCCAAGAGAGAGTAGGGCCAATGGGAGGGTCACCCCTCCACTTT
CASSQERVGPMGGSPLHF
>TRBV25-1|.|TRBJ2-7|.
TGTGCCAGCAGTTACGCGTTGGGCGAGCAGTACTTC
CASSYALGEQYF
>TRBV12-3/TRBV12-4|.|TRBJ2-5|.
TGTGCCAGCAGTTTGCAGGAGGAGGAGACCCAGTACTTC
CASSLQEEETQYF
>TRBV28|.|TRBJ2-5|.
TGTGCCAGCAGTCGCCCCGGGACGGAACAAGAGACCCAGTACTTC
CASSRPGTEQETQYF
>TRBV5-1|once|TRBJ1-6|.
TGCGCCAGCAGCACCGGGCCGGGCGGATTCTCACCCCTCCACTTT
CASSTGPGGFSPLHF
>TRBV7-9|.|TRBJ2-3|.
TGTGCCAGCAGCACGCAGGGGTTGGAATTCACAGATACGCAGTATTTT
CASSTQGLEFTDTQYF
>TRBV3-1|few|TRBJ2-5|TRBD2
TGTGCCAGCAGCCCTGGTTCTAGCGGGGGAGAGACCCAGTACTTC
CASSPGSSGGETQYF
>TRBV9|.|TRBJ1-6|.
TGTGCCAGCAGCGAGCCTAGGACTGGGCGGAATGGGGGTCGGCTCCACTTT
CASSEPRTGRNGGRLHF
>TRBV20-1|.|TRBJ2-7|TRBD1
TGCAGTGCTAGAGAGTACGGGACAGGGGCCTACTACGAGCAGTACTTC
CSAREYGTGAYYEQYF
>TRBV6-2/TRBV6-3|.|TRBJ2-7|.
TGTGCCAGCAGTTACACCCCCACCTACGAGCAGTACTTC
CASSYTPTYEQYF
>TRBV7-2|.|TRBJ1-5|TRBD1
TGTGCCAGCAGTTCCCGACAGGGACATCAGCCCCAGCATTTT
CASSSRQGHQPQHF
>TRBV28|.|TRBJ2-6|.
TGTGCCAGCAGTACCAGTACAGGGCTTGCCTCTGAGGCCAACGTCCTGACTTTC
CASSTSTGLASEANVLTF
>TRBV4-2|.|TRBJ2-7|.
TGTGCCAGCAGCCAACAGAGCGGAGGTTACGAGCAGTACTTC
CASSQQSGGYEQYF
>TRBV5-6|once|TRBJ1-2|.
TGTGCCAGCAGCTTGCAACTACAGCGCCCCTATGGCTACACCTTC
CASSLQLQRPYGYTF
>TRBV27|.|TRBJ2-6|.
TGTGCCAGCAGTTTGTGCGGGGGCCCGCCTCCGGGGGCCAACGTCCTGACTTTC
CASSLCGGPPPGANVLTF
>TRBV2|.|TRBJ2-5|.
TGTGCCAGCAGCCAAGGGACGAATCAAGAGACCCAGTACTTC
CASSQGTNQETQYF
>TRBV7-3|.|TRBJ2-6|.
TGTGCCAGCAGCTCGTTCGGGGGGGCCAACGTCCTGACTTTC
CASSSFGGANVLTF
>TRBV7-2|few|TRBJ2-1|TRBD2
TGTGCCAGCAGCTTAAAACTAGCGGGGGCCTACTACAATGAGCAGTTCTTC
CASSLKLAGAYYNEQFF
>TRBV18|.|TRBJ2-3|TRBD1
TGTGCCAGCTCACTCCAGACAGGGGACCCAGATACGCAGTATTTT
CASSLQTGDPDTQYF
>TRBV6-6|.|TRBJ1-5|.
TGTGCCAGCATTCTCCGCATCAATCAGCCCCAGCATTTT
CASILRINQPQHF
>TRBV29-1|.|TRBJ1-5|TRBD1
TGCAGCGTTCAGGGGGACAGCAATCAGCCCCAGCATTTT
CSVQGDSNQPQHF
>TRBV20-1|.|TRBJ1-1|.
TGCAGTGCTAGAGACCTGGGGCAATCCACTGAAGCTTTCTTT
CSARDLGQSTEAFF
>TRBV4-2|few|TRBJ1-1|TRBD1
TGTGCCAGCAGCCACGCGGACAGGGGTTATACTGAAGCTTTCTTT
CASSHADRGYTEAFF
>TRBV4-1|.|TRBJ2-5|.
TGCGCCAGCAGCCTTGGGGCATCGGGACGAGAGACCCAGTACTTC
CASSLGASGRETQYF
>TRBV27|.|TRBJ2-5|TRBD1
TGTGCCAGCAGTTCCGGGACAGGTTGGCAAGAGACCCAGTACTTC
CASSSGTGWQETQYF
>TRBV6-5|.|TRBJ2-7|.
TGTGCCAGCAGTTACGCATTCGGAGGGGGTACCCCCTACGAGCAGTACTTC
CASSYAFGGGTPYEQYF
>TRBV7-8|.|TRBJ2-7|.
TGTGCCAGCAGCTTAGGGGTTGTGGCGGTAGCGAATTTCTACGAGCAGTACTTC
CASSLGVVAVANFYEQYF
>TRBV15|.|TRBJ2-7|.
TGTGCCACCAGCAGAGCTAGGGATCCTACCTACGAGCAGTACTTC
CATSRARDPTYEQYF
>TRBV28|.|TRBJ2-3|.
TGTGCCAGCTGGCGCGGGCGACGACCCGATACGCAGTATTTT
CASWRGRRPDTQYF
>TRBV7-9|.|TRBJ2-5|TRBD1
TGTGCCAGCAGCTCCACAGGGGCGATCATTCAAGAGACCCAGTACTTC
CASSSTGAIIQETQYF
>TRBV12-3/TRBV12-4|.|TRBJ2-1|TRBD2
TGTGCCAGCAGGGGGACTAGCGGGGGGGCCCTCAATGAGCAGTTCTTC
CASRGTSGGALNEQFF
>TRBV6-6|few|TRBJ2-3|.
TGTGCCAGCGCCCAAGGGGGGCCCACAGATACGCAGTATTTT
CASAQGGPTDTQYF
>TRBV20-1|few|TRBJ2-7|.
TGCAGTGCTAGAGAGGAAACGAAGAGTTTTGACGAGCAGTACTTC
CSAREETKSFDEQYF
>TRBV4-2|.|TRBJ2-3|.
TGTGCCAGCAGTCCTGACTCCTCGAGTCGCACAGATACGCAGTATTTT
CASSPDSSSRTDTQYF
>TRBV9|once|TRBJ2-3|.
TGTGCCAGCAGCGGACGAAACGACCGAGATACGCAGTATTTT
CASSGRNDRDTQYF
>TRBV7-2|few|TRBJ2-5|.
TGTGCCAGCAGCTCCAGCTGGGCAGAAGAGACCCAGTACTTC
CASSSSWAEETQYF
>TRBV6-2/TRBV6-3|.|TRBJ1-2|.
TGTGCCAGCAGACCCGGGACTCCCTTCGGCTACACCTTC
CASRPGTPFGYTF
>TRBV7-7|.|TRBJ2-1|.
TGTGCTAGCAGCTTAGCACCGACAGGTGTTCCGGAGCAGTTCTTC
CASSLAPTGVPEQFF
>TRBV6-2/TRBV6-3|.|TRBJ2-7|.
TGTGCCAGCAGTGACTCCTCTACCTACGAGCAGTACTTC
CASSDSSTYEQYF
>TRBV6-1|.|TRBJ2-1|TRBD2
TGTGCCAGCAGGACTAGCGGGGGGGCCGGGAATGAGCAGCTCTTC
CASRTSGGAGNEQLF
>TRBV10-2|.|TRBJ1-6|.
TGCGCCAGTTCGGGACACCGTTTAGAATCACCCCTCCACTTT
CASSGHRLESPLHF
>TRBV12-3/TRBV12-4|.|TRBJ1-2|.
TGTGCCAGCAGTTTGGGGACACAGAACTATGGCTACACCTTC
CASSLGTQNYGYTF
>TRBV7-2|.|TRBJ1-2|TRBD1
TGTGCCAGCAGCTTAGCTGACAGGGTTGGCGGCTACACCTTC
CASSLADRVGGYTF
>TRBV4-3|.|TRBJ2-1|.
TGCGCCAGCAGCCTCGCGCCCAAGGGTTGCAATGAGCAGTTCTTC
CASSLAPKGCNEQFF